The rows below give T cell receptor beta chains drawn from one sample of a study of cytomegalovirus exposure and HLA in healthy donors. Clones were sequenced by immunoSEQ multiplex PCR, and TCRdb holds only the in-frame ones, with some missing. The data contain roughly 190,000 clones, roughly 80% of them singletons. Source material: PBMCs. The source of these receptors is a woman between 18 and 29 years old in good health and CMV-seronegative. CDR3s include the opening cysteine and the closing phenylalanine or tryptophan. Each record gives: J gene, clone size, V gene, D gene, CDR3 protein, CDR3 DNA. The D gene is left open where the match is weak. Where a row states a size, it is once, few, many or the class of an expanded clone; other rows omit it.

TRBJ1-5 | NA | TRBV6-6 | NA | CASNSINQPQHF | TGTGCCAGCAATTCCATCAATCAGCCCCAGCATTTT
TRBJ1-2 | NA | TRBV18 | NA | CASSPRAGYGYTF | TGTGCCAGCTCACCACGCGCAGGTTATGGCTACACCTTC
TRBJ2-1 | NA | TRBV29-1 | NA | CSVEVGVYNEQFF | TGCAGCGTTGAAGTAGGGGTATACAATGAGCAGTTCTTC
TRBJ2-5 | NA | TRBV2 | TRBD1 | CASSTPDRTQETQYF | TGTGCCAGCAGTACACCGGACAGGACTCAAGAGACCCAGTACTTC
TRBJ2-7 | few | TRBV7-2 | TRBD2 | CASSGWTSGSTPEQYF | TGTGCCAGCAGCGGGTGGACTAGCGGGAGCACCCCCGAGCAGTACTTC
TRBJ1-2 | NA | TRBV2 | TRBD1 | CASSAGTGISYGYTF | TGTGCCAGCAGTGCAGGGACAGGAATATCCTATGGCTACACCTTC
TRBJ1-5 | NA | TRBV6-5 | NA | CASSYSGALNQPQHF | TGTGCCAGCAGTTACTCGGGGGCCCTCAATCAGCCCCAGCATTTT
TRBJ2-1 | NA | TRBV7-7 | NA | CASSSTPTGGEQFF | TGTGCCAGCAGCTCCACACCGACGGGCGGGGAGCAGTTCTTC
TRBJ1-2 | few | TRBV28 | NA | CASSLGTNYGYTF | TGTGCCAGCAGTTTAGGCACTAACTATGGCTACACCTTC
TRBJ2-7 | NA | TRBV25-1 | NA | CASRGGKNEQYF | TGTGCCAGCAGGGGGGGTAAGAACGAGCAGTACTTC
TRBJ2-1 | NA | TRBV29-1 | TRBD1 | CSSGQSYNEQFF | TGCAGCTCGGGACAGTCCTACAATGAGCAGTTCTTC
TRBJ2-3 | NA | TRBV15 | NA | CATSRKGSEDTQYF | TGTGCCACCAGCAGGAAGGGGTCTGAAGATACGCAGTATTTT
TRBJ1-1 | NA | TRBV6-1 | NA | CASSPREASFEAFF | TGTGCCAGCAGTCCGCGGGAGGCGTCCTTTGAAGCTTTCTTT
TRBJ2-3 | NA | TRBV6-4 | TRBD2 | CASSGGRETDTQYF | TGTGCCAGCAGTGGTGGGCGGGAGACAGATACGCAGTATTTT
TRBJ2-5 | NA | TRBV15 | TRBD2 | CATSRPPGLAAQETQYF | TGTGCCACCAGCAGGCCCCCGGGACTAGCGGCTCAAGAGACCCAGTACTTC
TRBJ2-7 | NA | TRBV28 | TRBD2 | CASRRGGREQYF | TGTGCCAGCAGAAGAGGCGGGAGGGAGCAGTACTTC
TRBJ2-7 | NA | TRBV6-5 | TRBD2 | CASSRAGATYEQYF | TGTGCCAGCAGCAGAGCGGGGGCGACCTACGAGCAGTACTTC
TRBJ2-7 | few | TRBV11-1 | NA | CASSPLQGKASYEQYF | TGTGCCAGCAGCCCCTTACAGGGCAAGGCCTCCTACGAGCAGTACTTC
TRBJ2-7 | NA | TRBV4-3 | NA | CASSQALDGRGHYEQYF | TGCGCCAGCAGCCAAGCTTTGGACGGGAGGGGGCACTACGAGCAGTACTTC
TRBJ1-6 | once | TRBV5-5 | NA | CASSLETANSPLHF | TGTGCCAGCAGCTTGGAGACAGCGAATTCACCCCTCCACTTT
TRBJ1-2 | NA | TRBV6-5 | TRBD1 | CASSTGTGEGYTF | TGTGCCAGCAGCACTGGGACAGGGGAGGGCTACACCTTC
TRBJ2-7 | NA | TRBV6-4 | NA | CASQGRCWGGPIQGDEQYF | TGTGCCAGCCAAGGGCGGTGTTGGGGGGGCCCAATACAGGGAGACGAGCAGTACTTC
TRBJ2-5 | NA | TRBV6-5 | NA | CASTLFARGGETQYF | TGTGCCAGCACTCTCTTTGCCCGAGGGGGAGAGACCCAGTACTTC
TRBJ2-7 | once | TRBV30 | NA | CAWSVSQGGYEQYF | TGTGCCTGGAGTGTAAGCCAGGGAGGTTACGAGCAGTACTTC
TRBJ2-7 | NA | TRBV27 | TRBD2 | CASSLSSGGRYEQYF | TGTGCCAGCAGTTTATCTAGCGGGGGCCGCTACGAGCAGTACTTC
TRBJ2-1 | NA | TRBV28 | TRBD1 | CASSSPGQGDNEQFF | TGTGCCAGCAGTTCCCCGGGACAGGGTGATAATGAGCAGTTCTTC
TRBJ1-2 | few | TRBV5-1 | NA | CASSLDRPEDAYTF | TGCGCCAGCAGCTTGGACCGTCCAGAGGATGCCTACACCTTC
TRBJ2-3 | NA | TRBV14 | TRBD2 | CASSSWTSGSTDTQYF | TGTGCCAGCAGCTCCTGGACTAGCGGTAGCACAGATACGCAGTATTTT
TRBJ2-1 | NA | TRBV5-1 | TRBD2 | CASSKTSGGDNEQFF | TGCGCCAGCAGCAAGACTAGCGGGGGGGACAATGAGCAGTTCTTC
TRBJ2-7 | NA | TRBV27 | TRBD1 | CASSLLTGEPSYEQYF | TGTGCCAGCAGTTTACTCACAGGGGAGCCCTCCTACGAGCAGTACTTC
TRBJ2-5 | NA | TRBV19 | TRBD1 | CASSRSGQGGETQYF | TGTGCCAGTAGTCGATCAGGACAGGGAGGAGAGACCCAGTACTTC
TRBJ1-5 | once | TRBV28 | TRBD1 | CASRGQGAHQPQHF | TGTGCCAGCAGGGGACAGGGGGCACATCAGCCCCAGCATTTT
TRBJ2-7 | once | TRBV4-3 | NA | CASSQGGGGRYEQYF | TGCGCCAGCAGCCAAGGGGGGGGCGGACGCTACGAGCAGTACTTC
TRBJ1-1 | once | TRBV2 | NA | CASSPDGGSFEAFF | TGTGCCAGCAGTCCCGATGGAGGGAGTTTTGAAGCTTTCTTT
TRBJ1-5 | once | TRBV6-6 | NA | CASSSGQSNQPQHF | TGTGCCAGCAGTTCCGGACAGAGCAATCAGCCCCAGCATTTT
TRBJ1-4 | NA | TRBV13 | NA | CASSLRFEIEYEKLFF | TGTGCCAGCAGCTTGAGGTTCGAGATAGAATATGAAAAACTGTTTTTT
TRBJ1-2 | NA | TRBV6-1 | TRBD1 | CASSGQGAGYGYTF | TGTGCCAGCAGTGGACAGGGGGCAGGCTATGGCTACACCTTC
TRBJ2-7 | NA | TRBV25-1 | TRBD2 | CASSDIRRGESSYEQYF | TGTGCCAGCAGTGACATACGGCGGGGGGAGAGCTCCTACGAGCAGTACTTC
TRBJ1-5 | NA | TRBV28 | NA | CASSSLVRDIENQPQHF | TGTGCCAGCAGTTCGTTGGTCCGGGACATCGAAAATCAGCCCCAGCATTTT
TRBJ1-2 | NA | TRBV10-1 | TRBD1 | CASSQDRAGGYTF | TGCGCCAGCAGCCAAGACAGGGCTGGTGGCTACACCTTC
TRBJ2-7 | NA | TRBV19 | NA | CASSWQGSPAPGRTYEQYF | TGTGCCAGTAGTTGGCAAGGGTCCCCAGCTCCTGGGAGGACCTACGAGCAGTACTTC